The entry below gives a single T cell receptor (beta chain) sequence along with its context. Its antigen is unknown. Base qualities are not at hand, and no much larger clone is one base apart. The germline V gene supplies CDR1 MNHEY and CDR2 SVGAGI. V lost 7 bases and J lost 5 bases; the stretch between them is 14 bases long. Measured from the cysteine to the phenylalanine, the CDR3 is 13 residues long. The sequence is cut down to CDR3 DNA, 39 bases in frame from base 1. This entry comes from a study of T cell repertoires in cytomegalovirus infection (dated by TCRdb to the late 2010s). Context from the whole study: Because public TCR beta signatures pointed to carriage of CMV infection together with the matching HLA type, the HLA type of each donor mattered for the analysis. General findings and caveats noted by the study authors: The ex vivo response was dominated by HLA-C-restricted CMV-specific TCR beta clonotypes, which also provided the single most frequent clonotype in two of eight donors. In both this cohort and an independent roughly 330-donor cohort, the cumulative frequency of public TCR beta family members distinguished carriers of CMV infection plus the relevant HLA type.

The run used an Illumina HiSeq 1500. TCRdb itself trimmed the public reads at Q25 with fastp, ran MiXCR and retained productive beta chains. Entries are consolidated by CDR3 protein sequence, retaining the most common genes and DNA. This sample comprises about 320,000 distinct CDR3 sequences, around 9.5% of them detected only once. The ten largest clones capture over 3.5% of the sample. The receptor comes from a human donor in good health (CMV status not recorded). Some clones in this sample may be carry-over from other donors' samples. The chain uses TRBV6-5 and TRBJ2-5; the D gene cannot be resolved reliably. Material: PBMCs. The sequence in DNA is TGTGCCAGCATGATCCGGGCGCGGGAGACCCAGTACTTC. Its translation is CASMIRARETQYF.